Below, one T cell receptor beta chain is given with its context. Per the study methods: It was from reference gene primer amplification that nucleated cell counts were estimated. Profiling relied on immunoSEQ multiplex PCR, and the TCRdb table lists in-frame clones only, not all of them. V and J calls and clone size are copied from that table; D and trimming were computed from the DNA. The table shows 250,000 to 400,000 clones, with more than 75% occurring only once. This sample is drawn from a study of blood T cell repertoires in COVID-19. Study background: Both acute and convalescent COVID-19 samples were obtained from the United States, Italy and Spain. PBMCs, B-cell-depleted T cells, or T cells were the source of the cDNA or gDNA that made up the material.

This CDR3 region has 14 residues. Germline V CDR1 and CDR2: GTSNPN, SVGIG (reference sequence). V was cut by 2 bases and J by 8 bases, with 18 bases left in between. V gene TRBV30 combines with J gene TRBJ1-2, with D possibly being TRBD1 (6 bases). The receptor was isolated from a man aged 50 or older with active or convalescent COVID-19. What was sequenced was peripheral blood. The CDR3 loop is CAWSTGTPVGGYTF. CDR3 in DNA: TGTGCCTGGAGTACGGGGACACCTGTTGGGGGCTACACCTTC.